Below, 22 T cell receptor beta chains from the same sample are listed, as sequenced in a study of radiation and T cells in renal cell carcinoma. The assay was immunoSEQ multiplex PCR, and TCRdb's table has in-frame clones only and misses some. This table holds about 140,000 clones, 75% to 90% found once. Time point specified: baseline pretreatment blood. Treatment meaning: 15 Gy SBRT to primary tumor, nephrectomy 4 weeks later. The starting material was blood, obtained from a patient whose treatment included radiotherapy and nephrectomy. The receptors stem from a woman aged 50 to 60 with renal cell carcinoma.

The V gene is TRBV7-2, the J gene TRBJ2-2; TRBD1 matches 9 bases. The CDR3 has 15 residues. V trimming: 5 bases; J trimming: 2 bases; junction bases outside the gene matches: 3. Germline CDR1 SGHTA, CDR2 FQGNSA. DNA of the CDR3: TGTGCCAGCAGCCCTACAGGGGGCAACACCGGGGAGCTGTTTTTT. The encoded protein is CASSPTGGNTGELFF.

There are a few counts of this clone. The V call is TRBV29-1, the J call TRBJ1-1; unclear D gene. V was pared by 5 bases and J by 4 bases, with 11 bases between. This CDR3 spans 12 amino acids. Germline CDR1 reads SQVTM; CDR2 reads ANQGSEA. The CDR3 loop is CSVFLGGTEAFF. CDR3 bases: TGCAGCGTTTTTTTGGGCGGCACTGAAGCTTTCTTT.

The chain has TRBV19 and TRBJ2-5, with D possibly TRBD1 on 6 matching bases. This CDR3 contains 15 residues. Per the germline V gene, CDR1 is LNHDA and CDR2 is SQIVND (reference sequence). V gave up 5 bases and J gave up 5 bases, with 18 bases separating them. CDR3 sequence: CASSPPFGQGETQYF. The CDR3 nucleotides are TGTGCCAGTAGTCCTCCATTCGGGCAGGGGGAGACCCAGTACTTC.

CDR3 loop: CASSPWGNEQFF. The CDR3 nucleotides read TGTGCCAGCAGTCCCTGGGGCAATGAGCAGTTCTTC. The J gene is TRBJ2-1, the V gene TRBV6-5; D unclear. The CDR3 runs 12 residues. The germline CDR1 and CDR2 sequences are MNHEY and SVGAGI. The ends were cut back, 5 bases at V and 6 bases at J, with 8 bases in the middle.

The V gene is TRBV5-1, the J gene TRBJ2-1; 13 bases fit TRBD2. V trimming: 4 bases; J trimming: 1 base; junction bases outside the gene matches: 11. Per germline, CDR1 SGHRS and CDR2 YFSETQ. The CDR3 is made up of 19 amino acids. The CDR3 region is CASSPQALAGGPSYNEQFF. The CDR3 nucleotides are TGCGCCAGCAGCCCACAGGCACTAGCGGGGGGGCCGTCCTACAATGAGCAGTTCTTC.

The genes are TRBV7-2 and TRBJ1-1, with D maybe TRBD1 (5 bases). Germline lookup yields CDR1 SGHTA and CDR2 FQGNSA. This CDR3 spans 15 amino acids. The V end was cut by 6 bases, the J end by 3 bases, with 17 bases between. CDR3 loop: CASRAIGAGDTEAFF. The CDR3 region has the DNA TGTGCCAGCAGGGCGATAGGGGCCGGGGACACTGAAGCTTTCTTT.

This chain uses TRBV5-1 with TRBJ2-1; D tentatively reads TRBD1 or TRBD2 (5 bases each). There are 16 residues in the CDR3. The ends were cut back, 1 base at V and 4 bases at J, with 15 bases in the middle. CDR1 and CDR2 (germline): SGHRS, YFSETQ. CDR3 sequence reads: CASSLFVDWTYNEQFF. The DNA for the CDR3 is TGCGCCAGCAGCTTGTTTGTGGACTGGACATACAATGAGCAGTTCTTC.

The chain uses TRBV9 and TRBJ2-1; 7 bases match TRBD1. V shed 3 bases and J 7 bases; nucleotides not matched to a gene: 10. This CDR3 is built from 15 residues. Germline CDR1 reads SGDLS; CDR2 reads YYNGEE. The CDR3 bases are TGTGCCAGCAGCGCCGACAGGGACCCGGGAAATGAGCAGTTCTTC. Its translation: CASSADRDPGNEQFF.

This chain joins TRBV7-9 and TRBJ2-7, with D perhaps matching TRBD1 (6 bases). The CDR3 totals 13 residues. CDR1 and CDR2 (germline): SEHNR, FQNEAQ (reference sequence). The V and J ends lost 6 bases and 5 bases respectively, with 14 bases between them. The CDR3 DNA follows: TGTGCCAGCAGGCGAACAGGGAATCACGAGCAGTACTTC. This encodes CASRRTGNHEQYF.

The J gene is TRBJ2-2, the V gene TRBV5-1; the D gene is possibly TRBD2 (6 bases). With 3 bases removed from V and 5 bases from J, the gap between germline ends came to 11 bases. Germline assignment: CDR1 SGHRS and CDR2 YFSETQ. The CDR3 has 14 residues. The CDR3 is CASSWEDRTGELFF. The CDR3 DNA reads TGCGCCAGCAGCTGGGAGGATCGAACCGGGGAGCTGTTTTTT. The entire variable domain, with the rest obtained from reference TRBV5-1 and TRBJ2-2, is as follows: KAGVTQTPRYLIKTRGQQVTLSCSPISGHRSVSWYQQTPGQGLQFLFEYFSETQRNKGNFPGRFSGRQFSNSRSEMNVSTLELGDSALYLCASSWEDRTGELFFGEGSRLTVL.

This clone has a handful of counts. The CDR3 DNA sequence: TGTGCCAGCAGCTTGGCGACTTTGTCCTACGAGCAGTACTTC. Encoded protein: CASSLATLSYEQYF. The chain employs TRBV11-2 and TRBJ2-7; D is unclear. Trimming pared 3 bases from V and 1 base from J, leaving 10 bases between. The CDR3 contains 14 residues. Looked up from germline, CDR1 is SGHAT and CDR2 is FQNNGV.

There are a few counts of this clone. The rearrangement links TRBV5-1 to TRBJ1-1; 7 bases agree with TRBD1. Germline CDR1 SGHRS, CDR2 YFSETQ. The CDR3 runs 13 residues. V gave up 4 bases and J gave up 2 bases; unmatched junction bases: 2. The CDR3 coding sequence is TGCGCCAGCAGCCGGGACAGTAACACTGAAGCTTTCTTT. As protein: CASSRDSNTEAFF.

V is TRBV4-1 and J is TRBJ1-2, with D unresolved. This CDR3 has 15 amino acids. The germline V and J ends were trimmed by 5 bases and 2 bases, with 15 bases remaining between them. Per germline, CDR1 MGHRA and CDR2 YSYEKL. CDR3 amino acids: CASSLQRRTNYGYTF. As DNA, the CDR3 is TGCGCCAGCAGCTTACAGAGGAGGACCAACTATGGCTACACCTTC.

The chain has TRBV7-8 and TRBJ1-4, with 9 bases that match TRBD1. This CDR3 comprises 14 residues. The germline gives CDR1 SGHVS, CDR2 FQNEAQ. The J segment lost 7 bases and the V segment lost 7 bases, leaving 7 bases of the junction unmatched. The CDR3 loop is CASTPGQGFEKLFF. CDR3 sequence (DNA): TGTGCCAGCACCCCTGGACAGGGGTTTGAAAAACTGTTTTTT.

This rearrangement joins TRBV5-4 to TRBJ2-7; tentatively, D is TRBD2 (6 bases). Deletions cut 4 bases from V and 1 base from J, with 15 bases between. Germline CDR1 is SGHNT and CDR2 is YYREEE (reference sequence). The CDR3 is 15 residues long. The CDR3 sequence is CASSPSLRGSYEQYF. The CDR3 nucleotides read TGTGCCAGCAGCCCTTCCTTGCGGGGATCCTACGAGCAGTACTTC. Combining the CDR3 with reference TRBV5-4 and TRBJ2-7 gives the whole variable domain ETGVTQSPTHLIKTRGQQVTLRCSSQSGHNTVSWYQQALGQGPQFIFQYYREEENGRGNFPPRFSGLQFPNYSSELNVNALELDDSALYLCASSPSLRGSYEQYFGPGTRLTVT.

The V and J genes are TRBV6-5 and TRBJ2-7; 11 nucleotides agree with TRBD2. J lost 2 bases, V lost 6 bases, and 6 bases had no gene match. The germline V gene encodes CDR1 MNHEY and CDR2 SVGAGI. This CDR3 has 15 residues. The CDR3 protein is CASRSTSGDTYEQYF. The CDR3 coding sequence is TGTGCCAGCAGGTCGACTAGCGGGGATACCTACGAGCAGTACTTC.

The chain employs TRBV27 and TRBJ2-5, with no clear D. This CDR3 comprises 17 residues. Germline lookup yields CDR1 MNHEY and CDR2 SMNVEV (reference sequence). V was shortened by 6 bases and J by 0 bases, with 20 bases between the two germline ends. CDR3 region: CASSYSWGSVYQETQYF. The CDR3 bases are TGTGCCAGCAGCTACAGTTGGGGAAGTGTCTACCAAGAGACCCAGTACTTC.

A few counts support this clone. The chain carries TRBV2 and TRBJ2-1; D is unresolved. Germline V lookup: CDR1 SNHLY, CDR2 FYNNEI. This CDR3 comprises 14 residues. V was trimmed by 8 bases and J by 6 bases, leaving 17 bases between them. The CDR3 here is CASAAQAMRNEQFF. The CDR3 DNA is TGTGCCAGCGCGGCCCAAGCGATGCGCAATGAGCAGTTCTTC.

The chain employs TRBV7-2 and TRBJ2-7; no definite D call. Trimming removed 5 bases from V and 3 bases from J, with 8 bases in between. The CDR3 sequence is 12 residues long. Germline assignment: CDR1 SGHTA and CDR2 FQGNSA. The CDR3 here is CASSHPRYEQYF. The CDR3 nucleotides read TGTGCCAGCAGCCACCCACGCTACGAGCAGTACTTC.

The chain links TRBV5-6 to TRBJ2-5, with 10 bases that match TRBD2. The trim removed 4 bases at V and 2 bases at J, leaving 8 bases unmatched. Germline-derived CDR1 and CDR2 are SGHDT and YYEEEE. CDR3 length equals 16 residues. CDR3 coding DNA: TGTGCCAGCAGCGAGGTAGCGGGGGGCTGGCAAGAGACCCAGTACTTC. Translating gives CASSEVAGGWQETQYF. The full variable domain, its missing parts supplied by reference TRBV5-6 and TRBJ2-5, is DAGVTQSPTHLIKTRGQQVTLRCSPKSGHDTVSWYQQALGQGPQFIFQYYEEEERQRGNFPDRFSGHQFPNYSSELNVNALLLGDSALYLCASSEVAGGWQETQYFGPGTRLLVL.

The CDR3 protein is CASSSSRGAGGELFF. Written as DNA, the CDR3 is TGTGCCAGCTCATCTTCGAGAGGGGCCGGCGGGGAGCTGTTTTTT. This sequence joins TRBV18 and TRBJ2-2; tentatively, D is TRBD1 or TRBD2 (5 bases each). Germline lookup yields CDR1 KGHSH and CDR2 LQKENI. The V and J ends lost 5 bases and 7 bases respectively, with 17 bases between them. The CDR3 runs to 15 residues.

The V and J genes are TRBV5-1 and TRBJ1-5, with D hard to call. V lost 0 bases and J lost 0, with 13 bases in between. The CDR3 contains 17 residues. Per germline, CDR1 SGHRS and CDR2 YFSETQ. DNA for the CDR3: TGCGCCAGCAGCTTGGGAGGACTCAAGGATAGCAATCAGCCCCAGCATTTT. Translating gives CASSLGGLKDSNQPQHF.